The 15 T cell receptor beta chains presented below share a single source sample, sequenced in a study of shared clonotypes between healthy human individuals. Only in-frame clones appear in the TCRdb table, and some are missing; sequencing was by immunoSEQ multiplex PCR. Of fewer than 850,000 clones listed, more than 70% are singletons. The source material was memory CD4+ T cells sorted from blood. Indicated subset: CD45RA-negative fraction. The receptors originated from a woman aged 30 to 39 in good health.

The chain recombines TRBV18 with TRBJ1-3; the match to TRBD1 covers 9 bases. Germline loops: CDR1 KGHSH, CDR2 LQKENI. J was trimmed by 2 bases and V by 8 bases; bases with no gene match: 4. The CDR3 runs to 14 residues. The CDR3 nucleotides are TGTGCCAGCGCCGACAGGGGGGCTGGAAACACCATATATTTT. It specifies CASADRGAGNTIYF.

The gene calls are TRBV28 and TRBJ1-5; 9 positions match TRBD1. Trimming at V came to 9 bases and at J to 6 bases, leaving 3 bases not matched to a gene. Germline CDR1 is MDHEN and CDR2 is SYDVKM. CDR3 length: 12 residues. CDR3 protein: CASGDRVQPQHF. CDR3 coding DNA: TGTGCCAGTGGGGACAGGGTTCAGCCCCAGCATTTT.

V gene TRBV7-8 combines with J gene TRBJ2-6, with D hard to call. Germline V gene lookup returns CDR1 SGHVS and CDR2 FQNEAQ. This CDR3 region has 14 residues. The V and J ends lost 8 bases and 2 bases respectively, with 10 bases between them. This chain's CDR3 is CASFELTGANVLTF. The CDR3 DNA sequence: TGTGCCAGCTTCGAACTGACTGGGGCCAACGTCCTGACTTTC.

V is TRBV11-2 and J is TRBJ1-5, with 9 bases lining up with TRBD1. The CDR3 is made up of 14 amino acids. Germline CDR1 SGHAT, CDR2 FQNNGV. After removal of 4 bases from V and 4 bases from J, the junction contained 2 bases not matched to a gene. CDR3 sequence: CASSSGQGNQPQHF. The CDR3 DNA is TGTGCCAGCAGCTCTGGACAGGGGAATCAGCCCCAGCATTTT.

This clone was recorded only once. The chain uses TRBV30 and TRBJ2-1; the D is unclear. Trimming left V 2 bases short and J 10 bases short, with 6 bases between. The CDR3 loop spans 10 amino acids. In germline, CDR1 is GTSNPN, CDR2 SVGIG (reference sequence). The CDR3 region has the DNA TGTGCCTGGAGTCTAGGGGAGCAGTTCTTC. Amino acids: CAWSLGEQFF. Based on the CDR3 plus reference TRBV30 and TRBJ2-1, the full variable domain is SQTIHQWPATLVQPVGSPLSLECTVEGTSNPNLYWYRQAAGRGLQLLFYSVGIGQISSEVPQNLSASRPQDRQFILSSKKLLLSDSGFYLCAWSLGEQFFGPGTRLTVL.

The gene calls are TRBV7-3 and TRBJ2-7; D gene unclear. CDR3 length: 14 residues. From germline, CDR1 is SGHTA and CDR2 FQGTGA. V was cut by 0 bases and J by 7 bases, with 13 bases left in between. CDR3 residues: CASSLTGLSGEQYF. CDR3 DNA sequence: TGTGCCAGCAGCTTAACAGGGCTCTCCGGGGAGCAGTACTTC.

The CDR3 protein is CASSAQGASGNTIYF. The CDR3 DNA sequence: TGTGCCAGCAGCGCTCAGGGGGCCTCTGGAAACACCATATATTTT. The genes are TRBV28 and TRBJ1-3, with 8 bases that match TRBD1. The CDR3 has 15 amino acids. With V trimmed by 6 bases and J by 0 bases, 4 bases remained unmatched. The germline V gene encodes CDR1 MDHEN and CDR2 SYDVKM.

The chain uses TRBV7-2 and TRBJ2-5, with D hard to call. Trimming left V 1 base short and J 5 bases short, with 14 bases between. CDR1 and CDR2 (germline): SGHTA, FQGNSA. CDR3 size: 15 residues. The CDR3 spells CASSLGRMQKETQYF. The CDR3 DNA is TGTGCCAGCAGCTTAGGGCGTATGCAGAAGGAGACCCAGTACTTC.

The rearrangement uses TRBV5-1 and TRBJ2-1; no clear D. This CDR3 has 16 amino acids. Per germline, CDR1 SGHRS and CDR2 YFSETQ. V lost 0 bases and J lost 0, with 10 bases in between. CDR3: CASSLGNSDSYNEQFF. In nucleotides, the CDR3 is TGCGCCAGCAGCTTGGGGAACAGTGACTCCTACAATGAGCAGTTCTTC.

The rearrangement uses TRBV7-8 and TRBJ2-7; D not resolved. The CDR3 is 11 amino acids. Trimming removed 3 bases at V and 6 bases at J, with 6 bases between. Germline V gene sequence: CDR1 SGHVS, CDR2 FQNEAQ. The CDR3 region is CASSLISEQYF. CDR3 in DNA: TGTGCCAGCAGCTTGATCTCCGAGCAGTACTTC.

The chain uses TRBV2 and TRBJ1-5; 8 nucleotides match TRBD1. This CDR3 region has 16 residues. V was pared by 7 bases and J by 2 bases, with 10 bases of the junction left unmatched. CDR1 is SNHLY, CDR2 FYNNEI, per germline. CDR3 sequence reads: CASKEQGGFGNQPQHF. As DNA, the CDR3 is TGTGCCAGCAAAGAACAGGGGGGCTTTGGCAATCAGCCCCAGCATTTT.

This clone was seen a single time. The chain has TRBV27 and TRBJ2-7; 10 bases map to TRBD1. The CDR3 runs to 17 residues. V was clipped by 1 base and J by 4 bases; unmatched bases: 10. Germline V CDR1 and CDR2: MNHEY, SMNVEV (reference sequence). The chain's CDR3 is CASSLLARWTGGYEQYF. In DNA, the CDR3 is TGTGCCAGCAGTTTATTGGCTCGGTGGACAGGGGGTTACGAGCAGTACTTC.

The rearrangement uses TRBV11-2 and TRBJ2-7; the D gene is possibly TRBD2 (6 bases). Germline V CDR1 and CDR2: SGHAT, FQNNGV. Trimming left V 1 base short and J 5 bases short, with 12 bases between. This CDR3 comprises 14 residues. The CDR3 here is CASSLGGNNDEQYF. The CDR3 DNA reads TGTGCCAGCAGCTTAGGCGGGAACAATGACGAGCAGTACTTC.

This chain uses TRBV11-2 with TRBJ2-5; the match to TRBD1 covers 7 bases. The DNA matches TRBJ2-7 better at its end, which makes the J call doubtful. The CDR3 runs to 14 residues. The V gene's germline CDR1 is SGHAT and CDR2 FQNNGV. This CDR3 reads CASSKLGTDYEQYF. DNA of the CDR3: TGTGCCAGCAGCAAGTTAGGGACAGACTACGAGCAGTACTTC.

The V gene is TRBV5-1, the J gene TRBJ2-1; 10 nucleotides line up with TRBD2. V dropped 6 bases and J dropped 3; count of bases not matched to a gene: 9. Germline CDR1 is SGHRS and CDR2 is YFSETQ. The CDR3 loop spans 16 amino acids. Here the CDR3 reads CASTRIAGGFYNEQFF. The DNA of the CDR3 is TGCGCCAGCACTCGGATAGCGGGAGGCTTCTACAATGAGCAGTTCTTC.